One and the same sample provided the 17 T cell receptor beta chains below, sequenced in a study of beta chain features in type 1 diabetes. Overall study results and limits: Within each of all four CD4+ subsets, Type 1 diabetes patients had TCRB CDR3s that were moderately but significantly shorter.

No cognate antigen is known for these TCRs. Sequenced material consisted of expressed TCRB transcripts (all of the isolated RNA was reverse transcribed). Using immunoSEQ multiplex PCR, the repertoire was profiled, and TCRdb retains in-frame clones only, with some absent. This sample has 150,000 to 200,000 clones, with roughly 60% found just once. The sample comprised naive CD4+ T cells from blood. The receptors were gathered from a young man with type 1 diabetes.

A few counts support this clone. This chain joins TRBV7-6 and TRBJ2-5; 7 bases are shared with TRBD1. The CDR3 covers 13 residues. With 6 bases clipped from V and 2 bases from J, the junction kept 3 bases outside the gene matches. Germline V gene data show CDR1 as SGHVS and CDR2 as FNYEAQ. CDR3 coding DNA: TGTGCCAGCAGTCCGGGACAGCAAGAGACCCAGTACTTC. Its translation: CASSPGQQETQYF.

The chain couples TRBV29-1 to TRBJ1-1; tentatively, D is TRBD1 (5 bases). V was clipped by 6 bases and J by 10 bases, with 18 bases between them. Per germline, CDR1 SQVTM and CDR2 ANQGSEA. This CDR3 contains 12 residues. The CDR3 region has the DNA TGCAGCGTCCGGGACCCCGAAGGAGTAGCTTTCTTT. Translated: CSVRDPEGVAFF.

This clone was seen once. The chain uses TRBV4-3 and TRBJ2-3; 9 bases map to TRBD1. J lost 3 bases, V lost 4 bases, and 8 bases had no gene match. Germline V gene lookup returns CDR1 LGHNA and CDR2 YSLEER. The CDR3 has 16 residues. CDR3 DNA: TGCGCCAGCAGCCGCCAAACCGGGACAGGGACAGATACGCAGTATTTT. This translates into CASSRQTGTGTDTQYF.

The rearrangement joins TRBV30 to TRBJ2-3, with 8 bases matching TRBD2. This CDR3 contains 14 residues. Germline CDR1 reads GTSNPN; CDR2 reads SVGIG (reference sequence). V shed 2 bases, J shed 3 bases, and the junction held 4 bases outside the gene matches. DNA for the CDR3: TGTGCCTGGAGTAACGGCGGGGGGACAGATACGCAGTATTTT. Translation gives CAWSNGGGTDTQYF.

The chain has TRBV28 and TRBJ2-3; D is perhaps TRBD1 or TRBD2 (5 bases each). V lost 2 bases to trimming and J lost 8 bases, with 14 bases between them. The germline V gene has CDR1 MDHEN and CDR2 SYDVKM. The CDR3 runs 14 residues. CDR3: CASSLGTNVVTQYF. CDR3 DNA sequence: TGTGCCAGCAGTTTAGGGACCAACGTCGTTACGCAGTATTTT.

Remarks on this clone: Other DNA sequences in the sample encode the same CDR3. The chain has TRBV18 and TRBJ2-3; D gene unclear. V gave up 2 bases and J gave up 2 bases, with 2 bases separating them. Germline CDR1 is KGHSH and CDR2 is LQKENI. This CDR3 contains 12 residues. Written as DNA, the CDR3 is TGTGCCAGCTCACCATACACAGATACGCAGTATTTT. Amino acids: CASSPYTDTQYF.

J is TRBJ2-1 and V is TRBV30, with 7 bases that match TRBD2. This CDR3 contains 15 residues. Germline lookup yields CDR1 GTSNPN and CDR2 SVGIG (reference sequence). The V and J ends lost 3 bases and 2 bases, in that order; junction bases with no gene match: 7. CDR3 amino acids: CAWSGLAAAYNEQFF. CDR3 bases: TGTGCCTGGAGCGGTCTAGCGGCGGCCTACAATGAGCAGTTCTTC.

This clone was counted a single time. The CDR3: CAYQGQADQPQHF. For the CDR3, the DNA is TGCGCCTACCAGGGACAGGCCGATCAGCCCCAGCATTTT. V and J are TRBV5-1 and TRBJ1-5, with 8 positions matching TRBD1. The length of the CDR3 is 13 residues. Germline V gives CDR1 SGHRS, CDR2 YFSETQ. V dropped 10 bases and J dropped 5; count of bases not matched to a gene: 8. Combining the CDR3 with reference TRBV5-1 and TRBJ1-5 gives the whole variable domain KAGVTQTPRYLIKTRGQQVTLSCSPISGHRSVSWYQQTPGQGLQFLFEYFSETQRNKGNFPGRFSGRQFSNSRSEMNVSTLELGDSALYLCAYQGQADQPQHFGDGTRLSIL.

V gene TRBV6-5 combines with J gene TRBJ1-2; 7 bases map to TRBD1. The CDR3 has 15 amino acids. V gave up 0 bases and J gave up 4 bases; unmatched junction bases: 5. CDR1 is MNHEY, CDR2 SVGAGI, per germline. The CDR3 region has the DNA TGTGCCAGCAGTTACTCCGGGACAGAAGTCTATGGCTACACCTTC. This codes for CASSYSGTEVYGYTF.

This chain uses TRBV27 with TRBJ2-5; 9 bases line up with TRBD1. The CDR3 is made up of 14 amino acids. Per the germline V gene, CDR1 is MNHEY and CDR2 is SMNVEV (reference sequence). The trim removed 5 bases at V and 5 bases at J, leaving 6 bases unmatched. CDR3 protein: CASSKNRGLETQYF. In DNA form, the CDR3 reads TGTGCCAGCAGTAAGAACAGGGGGCTGGAGACCCAGTACTTC.

J is TRBJ1-2 and V is TRBV2; 8 bases match TRBD1. CDR1 and CDR2 from the germline V gene are SNHLY and FYNNEI. With V trimmed by 7 bases and J by 4 bases, 5 bases remained unmatched. This CDR3 has 13 amino acids. The CDR3 bases are TGTGCCAGCAATGAGGGACAGGCCTATGGCTACACCTTC. It yields the protein CASNEGQAYGYTF.

The genes are TRBV7-2 and TRBJ2-7; D is perhaps TRBD1 or TRBD2 (5 bases each). This CDR3 spans 15 amino acids. V shed 2 bases and J shed 2 bases, with 13 bases lying between them. Per the germline V gene, CDR1 is SGHTA and CDR2 is FQGNSA. For the CDR3, the DNA is TGTGCCAGCAGCTTAAACGGGGCTAACCCCTACGAGCAGTACTTC. Translated: CASSLNGANPYEQYF.

Worth noting for this clone: The sample carries other DNA sequences with the same CDR3. The chain employs TRBV7-9 and TRBJ2-3; the D is unclear. Trimming cost V 5 bases and J 0 bases, with 3 bases left between them. The CDR3 spans 12 residues. The germline V gene encodes CDR1 SEHNR and CDR2 FQNEAQ (reference sequence). In nucleotides, the CDR3 is TGTGCCAGCAGCCGTAGCACAGATACGCAGTATTTT. This encodes CASSRSTDTQYF.

The V and J genes are TRBV2 and TRBJ1-2; TRBD1 is a possible D gene (5 bases). Looked up from germline, CDR1 is SNHLY and CDR2 is FYNNEI. Trimming took 7 bases from V and 1 from J, leaving 16 bases between them. The CDR3 consists of 15 residues. The CDR3 loop reads CASTEGPRSNYGYTF. The CDR3 nucleotides read TGTGCCAGCACAGAGGGACCCAGAAGTAACTATGGCTACACCTTC.

Here the CDR3 reads CAISGSDGTDTQYF. For the CDR3, the DNA is TGTGCCATCAGTGGTTCGGACGGCACAGATACGCAGTATTTT. This rearrangement joins TRBV10-3 to TRBJ2-3; D remains unclear. Germline V gives CDR1 ENHRY, CDR2 SYGVKD. The CDR3 contains 14 residues. The V end was cut by 4 bases, the J end by 1 base, with 9 bases between.

The V call is TRBV29-1, the J call TRBJ2-3; TRBD2 might be the D (6 bases). The germline V gene has CDR1 SQVTM and CDR2 ANQGSEA. Trimming left V 2 bases short and J 3 bases short, with 21 bases between. The CDR3 consists of 17 residues. The CDR3 reads CSVEPIETSKGTDTQYF. The CDR3 region has the DNA TGCAGCGTTGAACCAATAGAAACTAGCAAGGGTACAGATACGCAGTATTTT.

CDR3 in amino acids: CASSSRRLGHNEQFF. The DNA for the CDR3 is TGTGCCAGCAGCTCCCGACGTTTGGGGCACAATGAGCAGTTCTTC. V usage is TRBV7-8 and J usage is TRBJ2-1; TRBD1 might be the D (5 bases). Deletions cut 4 bases from V and 5 bases from J, with 15 bases between. This CDR3 contains 15 residues. CDR1 is SGHVS, CDR2 FQNEAQ, per germline.